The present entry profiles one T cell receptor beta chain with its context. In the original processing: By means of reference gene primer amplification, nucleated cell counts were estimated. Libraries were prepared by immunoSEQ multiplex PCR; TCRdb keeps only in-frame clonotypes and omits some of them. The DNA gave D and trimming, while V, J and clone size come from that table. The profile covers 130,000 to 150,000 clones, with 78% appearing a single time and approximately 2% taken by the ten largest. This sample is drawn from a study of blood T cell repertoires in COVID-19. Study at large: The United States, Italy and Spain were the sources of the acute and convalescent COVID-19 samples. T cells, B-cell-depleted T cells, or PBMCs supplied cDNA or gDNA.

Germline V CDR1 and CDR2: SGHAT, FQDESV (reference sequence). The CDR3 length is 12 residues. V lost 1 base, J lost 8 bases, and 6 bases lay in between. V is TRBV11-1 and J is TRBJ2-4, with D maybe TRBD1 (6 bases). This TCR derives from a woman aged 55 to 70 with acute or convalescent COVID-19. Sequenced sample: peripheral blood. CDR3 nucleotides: TGTGCCAGCAGCTTAGAGGGGGACATTCAGTACTTC. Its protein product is CASSLEGDIQYF. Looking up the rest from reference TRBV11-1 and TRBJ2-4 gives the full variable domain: EAEVAQSPRYKITEKSQAVAFWCDPISGHATLYWYRQILGQGPELLVQFQDESVVDDSQLPKDRFSAERLKGVDSTLKIQPAELGDSAMYLCASSLEGDIQYFGAGTRLSVL.